A single sample gave rise to the 24 T cell receptor beta chains below, sequenced in a study of cytomegalovirus exposure and HLA in healthy donors. Some clones are missing from TCRdb's copy, which holds only in-frame ones; the method was immunoSEQ multiplex PCR. The table shows fewer than 150,000 clones, with approximately 82% occurring only once. The sequencing sample was made of PBMCs. Receptor source: a man aged 25 to 45 in good health and CMV-seropositive.

The rearrangement uses TRBV7-2 and TRBJ2-1; TRBD2 is a possible D gene (5 bases). The CDR3 sequence is 12 residues long. V was clipped by 5 bases and J by 10 bases, with 12 bases between them. CDR1 is SGHTA and CDR2 is FQGNSA in the germline V gene. Here the CDR3 reads CASSRGPGEQFF. CDR3 nucleotide sequence: TGTGCCAGCAGCCGAGGGCCGGGGGAGCAGTTCTTC.

The chain uses TRBV30 and TRBJ2-1; TRBD2 might be the D (7 bases). The V end was cut by 3 bases, the J end by 4 bases, with 13 bases between. The CDR3 length is 14 residues. Per germline, CDR1 GTSNPN and CDR2 SVGIG (reference sequence). The CDR3 here is CAWRGGGGYNEQFF. CDR3 bases: TGTGCCTGGAGAGGGGGAGGGGGATACAATGAGCAGTTCTTC. Drawing the rest from reference TRBV30 and TRBJ2-1, the complete variable domain is SQTIHQWPATLVQPVGSPLSLECTVEGTSNPNLYWYRQAAGRGLQLLFYSVGIGQISSEVPQNLSASRPQDRQFILSSKKLLLSDSGFYLCAWRGGGGYNEQFFGPGTRLTVL.

The rearrangement uses TRBV18 and TRBJ2-7; TRBD2 matches 10 bases. CDR1 KGHSH and CDR2 LQKENI come from the germline V gene. V shed 2 bases and J 1 base; nucleotides not matched to a gene: 8. This CDR3 has 17 amino acids. The CDR3 nucleotides read TGTGCCAGCTCACCATCGCCTAGCGGGGGTAGGTCCTACGAGCAGTACTTC. The encoded protein is CASSPSPSGGRSYEQYF.

The chain carries TRBV2 and TRBJ2-1; 7 nucleotides line up with TRBD1. This CDR3 comprises 15 residues. V lost 4 bases and J lost 4; bases outside the gene matches: 7. Looked up from germline, CDR1 is SNHLY and CDR2 is FYNNEI. CDR3 nucleotides: TGTGCCAGCAGTGCGACCAGGGGGTCGTACAATGAGCAGTTCTTC. Translating gives CASSATRGSYNEQFF. Full variable domain (rest looked up from reference TRBV2 and TRBJ2-1): EPEVTQTPSHQVTQMGQEVILRCVPISNHLYFYWYRQILGQKVEFLVSFYNNEISEKSEIFDDQFSVERPDGSNFTLKIRSTKLEDSAMYFCASSATRGSYNEQFFGPGTRLTVL.

The chain is built from TRBV7-2 and TRBJ2-1; D gene uncertain. Per the germline V gene, CDR1 is SGHTA and CDR2 is FQGNSA. This CDR3 comprises 11 residues. Trimming left V 5 bases short and J 7 bases short, with 6 bases between. The DNA for the CDR3 is TGTGCCAGCAGCCTGGAGAATGAGCAGTTCTTC. This sequence encodes CASSLENEQFF.

This chain uses TRBV2 with TRBJ1-4; weak D call: TRBD1 (5 bases). Germline assignment: CDR1 SNHLY and CDR2 FYNNEI. V lost 3 bases and J lost 5, with 13 bases in between. The CDR3 contains 15 residues. The DNA for the CDR3 is TGTGCCAGCAGTGATCGGGGACGGGAGAATGAAAAACTGTTTTTT. Its translation: CASSDRGRENEKLFF.

The sample holds a few counts of this clone. The chain uses TRBV29-1 and TRBJ2-1, with 7 bases fitting TRBD1. Germline V gene lookup returns CDR1 SQVTM and CDR2 ANQGSEA. The CDR3 length is 16 residues. V shed 0 bases, J shed 6 bases, and the junction held 11 bases outside the gene matches. CDR3: CSVEDRLRSGGNEQFF. The CDR3, as DNA: TGCAGCGTTGAAGATCGTTTGCGGTCAGGGGGCAATGAGCAGTTCTTC.

This chain links TRBV7-3 with TRBJ2-1, with D maybe TRBD2 (6 bases). Per the germline V gene, CDR1 is SGHTA and CDR2 is FQGTGA. Between the trimmed V and J ends, which lost 5 bases and 2 bases, there was a span of 13 bases. CDR3 size: 15 residues. CDR3 residues: CASSNVGGPYNEQFF. Written as DNA, the CDR3 is TGTGCCAGCAGCAACGTGGGAGGACCCTACAATGAGCAGTTCTTC.

V is TRBV27 and J is TRBJ2-5; TRBD2 agrees at 7 bases. This CDR3 is built from 14 residues. V was pared by 9 bases and J by 2 bases, with 9 bases of the junction left unmatched. From germline, CDR1 is MNHEY and CDR2 SMNVEV (reference sequence). CDR3 residues: CARGSGVPQETQYF. DNA for the CDR3: TGTGCCAGGGGGAGCGGGGTGCCTCAAGAGACCCAGTACTTC.

V gene TRBV2 combines with J gene TRBJ1-6, with D possibly being TRBD1 (5 bases). Trimming pared 5 bases from V and 6 bases from J, leaving 14 bases between. This CDR3 region has 15 residues. Germline V gene lookup returns CDR1 SNHLY and CDR2 FYNNEI. CDR3 DNA sequence: TGTGCCAGCAGTCTGGACAACCCCTTTAATTCACCCCTCCACTTT. Protein: CASSLDNPFNSPLHF. Looking up the rest from reference TRBV2 and TRBJ1-6 gives the full variable domain: EPEVTQTPSHQVTQMGQEVILRCVPISNHLYFYWYRQILGQKVEFLVSFYNNEISEKSEIFDDQFSVERPDGSNFTLKIRSTKLEDSAMYFCASSLDNPFNSPLHFGNGTRLTVT.

V and J are TRBV5-4 and TRBJ2-3; 9 bases line up with TRBD2. Germline trimming cut 1 base from V and 7 bases from J; bases unmatched to any gene: 7. Looked up from germline, CDR1 is SGHNT and CDR2 is YYREEE (reference sequence). The CDR3 covers 15 residues. CDR3 sequence reads: CASSLRRLAGNTQYF. CDR3 nucleotides: TGTGCCAGCAGCTTGAGGCGGCTAGCGGGAAATACGCAGTATTTT.

The genes are TRBV7-6 and TRBJ2-1; D ambiguous. The CDR3 covers 13 residues. The V end was cut by 5 bases, the J end by 0 bases, with 5 bases between. CDR1 is SGHVS, CDR2 FNYEAQ, per germline. CDR3 sequence: CASSAFSYNEQFF. The CDR3 DNA is TGTGCCAGCAGCGCGTTCTCCTACAATGAGCAGTTCTTC.

The chain has TRBV7-3 and TRBJ1-5; no definite D call. This CDR3 has 13 residues. V lost 5 bases and J lost 4, with 9 bases in between. CDR1 is SGHTA and CDR2 is FQGTGA in the germline V gene. The CDR3 DNA reads TGTGCCAGCAGCCCCGGGAGGAATCAGCCCCAGCATTTT. Protein: CASSPGRNQPQHF.

The V call is TRBV9, the J call TRBJ1-4; D ambiguous. Trimming removed 2 bases at V and 0 bases at J, with 8 bases between. Per germline, CDR1 SGDLS and CDR2 YYNGEE. The CDR3 has 15 amino acids. The CDR3 here is CASSVTPATNEKLFF. DNA of the CDR3: TGTGCCAGCAGCGTGACACCTGCAACTAATGAAAAACTGTTTTTT.

The CDR3 loop reads CASRGTGGDYEQYF. Here the CDR3 DNA reads TGTGCCAGCAGGGGGACAGGGGGCGATTACGAGCAGTACTTC. V gene TRBV6-5 combines with J gene TRBJ2-7, with 12 bases aligning to TRBD1. The CDR3 extends over 14 amino acids. Trimming took 6 bases from V and 4 from J; bases not matched to a gene: 4. Germline CDR1 and CDR2: MNHEY and SVGAGI.

The rearrangement uses TRBV7-2 and TRBJ2-5, with D possibly TRBD2 on 6 matching bases. From germline, CDR1 is SGHTA and CDR2 FQGNSA. V was pared by 5 bases and J by 2 bases, with 15 bases between. This CDR3 is 15 amino acids long. CDR3 amino acids: CASSPRPGLQETQYF. CDR3 nucleotides: TGTGCCAGCAGCCCGAGACCGGGACTTCAAGAGACCCAGTACTTC.

J is TRBJ2-1 and V is TRBV6-5, with TRBD2 matching 8 bases. V lost 4 bases to trimming and J lost 5 bases; unmatched junction nucleotides: 10. Germline V gene data show CDR1 as MNHEY and CDR2 as SVGAGI. The CDR3 is 16 amino acids. As DNA, the CDR3 is TGTGCCAGCAGTTCTTTAGCGGGAAGTAGCCACAATGAGCAGTTCTTC. This codes for CASSSLAGSSHNEQFF.

This clone was seen more than once but under ten times. V is TRBV9 and J is TRBJ2-7, with 13 bases lining up with TRBD2. The germline gives CDR1 SGDLS, CDR2 YYNGEE. This CDR3 has 18 amino acids. The V and J ends lost 0 bases and 4 bases, in that order; junction bases with no gene match: 10. CDR3 loop: CASSVGPGTSGIVYEQYF. CDR3 nucleotides: TGTGCCAGCAGCGTAGGACCCGGGACTAGCGGGATTGTATACGAGCAGTACTTC.

J is TRBJ2-7 and V is TRBV7-8; TRBD1 might be the D (8 bases). There are 14 residues in the CDR3. V dropped 4 bases and J dropped 5 bases, with 15 bases sitting between them. The germline CDR1 and CDR2 sequences are SGHVS and FQNEAQ. The chain's CDR3 is CASSSNRGGNEQYF. The DNA for the CDR3 is TGTGCCAGCAGCTCTAACAGGGGGGGTAACGAGCAGTACTTC. Drawing the rest from reference TRBV7-8 and TRBJ2-7, the complete variable domain is GAGVSQSPRYKVAKRGQDVALRCDPISGHVSLFWYQQALGQGPEFLTYFQNEAQLDKSGLPSDRFFAERPEGSVSTLKIQRTQQEDSAVYLCASSSNRGGNEQYFGPGTRLTVT.

The chain links TRBV7-3 to TRBJ1-1; TRBD1 matches 8 bases. J gave up 0 bases and V 6 bases, and 6 bases lay outside the gene matches. This CDR3 has 15 residues. Germline lookup yields CDR1 SGHTA and CDR2 FQGTGA. CDR3 coding DNA: TGTGCCAGCAGGTTGCCGACAGGGGTGAACACTGAAGCTTTCTTT. It encodes CASRLPTGVNTEAFF.

The rearrangement uses TRBV5-4 and TRBJ1-2; 9 positions agree with TRBD1. CDR3 length: 14 amino acids. The junction had 5 bases not matched to a gene; V was cut back by 4 bases and J by 4 bases. Germline V CDR1 and CDR2: SGHNT, YYREEE (reference sequence). CDR3 nucleotides: TGTGCCAGCAGCCGGACAGGGGAGGGCTATGGCTACACCTTC. It yields the protein CASSRTGEGYGYTF.

The rearrangement uses TRBV5-6 and TRBJ2-7, with D uncertain. Germline assignment: CDR1 SGHDT and CDR2 YYEEEE. V gave up 2 bases and J gave up 5 bases, with 17 bases separating them. This CDR3 region has 15 residues. The CDR3 sequence: CASSFFRSQNHEQYF. CDR3 nucleotide sequence: TGTGCCAGCAGCTTTTTCCGATCACAGAACCACGAGCAGTACTTC.

This CDR3 reads CASRGGQGAGTEAFF. CDR3 in DNA: TGTGCCAGCAGGGGCGGACAGGGGGCGGGAACTGAAGCTTTCTTT. The V and J genes are TRBV6-5 and TRBJ1-1; 11 nucleotides agree with TRBD1. Trimming at V came to 6 bases and at J to 5 bases, leaving 8 bases not matched to a gene. The CDR3 has 15 residues. From germline, CDR1 is MNHEY and CDR2 SVGAGI.

The chain combines TRBV7-9 with TRBJ1-4; no clear D. This CDR3 comprises 13 residues. Per the germline V gene, CDR1 is SEHNR and CDR2 is FQNEAQ (reference sequence). Trimming took off 3 bases at V and 8 bases at J, with 10 bases between the two ends. In nucleotides, the CDR3 is TGTGCCAGCAGCTTCGGTGGTTTAGAAAAACTGTTTTTT. Protein: CASSFGGLEKLFF.